This T cell receptor beta chain was documented in a study of T cells after yellow fever vaccination. Whole-study findings and limits: The study found a weaker secondary response that peaked faster, day 5 versus 15.

The germline V gene has CDR1 SGHAT and CDR2 FQDESV (reference sequence). V was clipped by 3 bases and J by 0 bases; unmatched bases: 10. CDR3 size: 19 residues. Comments on this clonotype: The antigen remains unidentified.

The authors made TCR cDNA by 5'RACE template switching, adding a universal primer site and UMIs. TCRdb re-derived calls from the 5' RACE reads in MiXCR, one entry per CDR3 protein. The sample holds under 400,000 distinct CDR3 sequences, roughly 12% seen once. This specimen was PBMCs, taken on the day of the first yellow fever vaccination. This TCR came from a man aged 18 to 35 who received the YFV17D yellow fever vaccine. This chain joins TRBV11-1 and TRBJ2-2, with 10 nucleotides matching TRBD1. The CDR3 protein is CASSFPTGTGETNTGELFF. The CDR3 bases are TGTGCCAGCAGCTTCCCAACCGGGACAGGGGAAACGAACACCGGGGAGCTGTTTTTT.